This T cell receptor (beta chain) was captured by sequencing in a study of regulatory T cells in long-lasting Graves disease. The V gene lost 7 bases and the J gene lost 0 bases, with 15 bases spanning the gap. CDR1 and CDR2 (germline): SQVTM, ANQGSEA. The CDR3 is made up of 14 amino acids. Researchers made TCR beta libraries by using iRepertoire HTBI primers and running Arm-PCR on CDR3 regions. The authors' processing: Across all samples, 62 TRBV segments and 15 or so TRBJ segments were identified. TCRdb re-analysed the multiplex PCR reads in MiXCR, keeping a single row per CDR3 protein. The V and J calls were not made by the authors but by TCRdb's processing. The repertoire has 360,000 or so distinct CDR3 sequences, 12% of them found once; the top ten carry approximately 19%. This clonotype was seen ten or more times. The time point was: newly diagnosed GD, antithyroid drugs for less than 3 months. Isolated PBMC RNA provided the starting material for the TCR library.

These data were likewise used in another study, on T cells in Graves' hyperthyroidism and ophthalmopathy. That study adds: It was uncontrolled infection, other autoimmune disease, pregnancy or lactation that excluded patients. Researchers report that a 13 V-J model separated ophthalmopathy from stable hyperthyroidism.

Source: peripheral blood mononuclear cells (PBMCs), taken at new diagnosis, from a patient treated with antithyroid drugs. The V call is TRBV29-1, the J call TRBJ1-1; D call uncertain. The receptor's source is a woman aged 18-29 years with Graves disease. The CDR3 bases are TGCAGCGCTTATGAGCGGGCATTGAACACTGAAGCTTTCTTT. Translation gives CSAYERALNTEAFF.